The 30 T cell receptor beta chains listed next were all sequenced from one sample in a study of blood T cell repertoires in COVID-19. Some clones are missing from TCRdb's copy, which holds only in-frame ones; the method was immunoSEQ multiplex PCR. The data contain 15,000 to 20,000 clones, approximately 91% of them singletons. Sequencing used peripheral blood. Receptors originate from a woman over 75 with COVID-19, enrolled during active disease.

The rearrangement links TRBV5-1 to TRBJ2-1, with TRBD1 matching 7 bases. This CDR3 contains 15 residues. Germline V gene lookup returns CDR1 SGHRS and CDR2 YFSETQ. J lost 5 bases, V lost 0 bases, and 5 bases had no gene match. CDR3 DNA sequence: TGCGCCAGCAGCTTGGCGGGACAGATGGACAATGAGCAGTTCTTC. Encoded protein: CASSLAGQMDNEQFF.

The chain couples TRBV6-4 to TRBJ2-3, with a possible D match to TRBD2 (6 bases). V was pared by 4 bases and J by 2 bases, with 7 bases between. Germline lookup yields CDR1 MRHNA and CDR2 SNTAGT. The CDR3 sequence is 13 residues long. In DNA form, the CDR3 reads TGTGCCAGCAGTGGGGGGGACACAGATACGCAGTATTTT. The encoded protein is CASSGGDTDTQYF.

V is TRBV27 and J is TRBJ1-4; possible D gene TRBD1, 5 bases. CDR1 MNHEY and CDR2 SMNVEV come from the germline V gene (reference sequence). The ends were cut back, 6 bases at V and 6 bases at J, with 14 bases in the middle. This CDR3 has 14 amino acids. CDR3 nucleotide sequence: TGTGCCAGCAGACCCACGGGGGGAGATGAAAAACTGTTTTTT. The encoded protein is CASRPTGGDEKLFF. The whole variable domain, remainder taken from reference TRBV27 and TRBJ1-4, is EAQVTQNPRYLITVTGKKLTVTCSQNMNHEYMSWYRQDPGLGLRQIYYSMNVEVTDKGDVPEGYKVSRKEKRNFPLILESPSPNQTSLYFCASRPTGGDEKLFFGSGTQLSVL.

The CDR3 protein is CASSHPPGGGRVNEQFF. DNA for the CDR3: TGTGCCAGCAGTCACCCCCCCGGGGGAGGGAGGGTGAATGAGCAGTTCTTC. The chain joins TRBV2 to TRBJ2-1; TRBD2 aligns across 7 bases. Germline V gene data show CDR1 as SNHLY and CDR2 as FYNNEI. J lost 7 bases, V lost 5 bases, and 17 bases had no gene match. The CDR3 is 17 amino acids.

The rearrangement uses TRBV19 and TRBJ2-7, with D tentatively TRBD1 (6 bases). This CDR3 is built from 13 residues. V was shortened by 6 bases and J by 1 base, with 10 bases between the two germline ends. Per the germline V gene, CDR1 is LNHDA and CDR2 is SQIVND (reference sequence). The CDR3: CASSLRGSYEQYF. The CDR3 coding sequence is TGTGCCAGTAGCCTAAGGGGGTCCTACGAGCAGTACTTC.

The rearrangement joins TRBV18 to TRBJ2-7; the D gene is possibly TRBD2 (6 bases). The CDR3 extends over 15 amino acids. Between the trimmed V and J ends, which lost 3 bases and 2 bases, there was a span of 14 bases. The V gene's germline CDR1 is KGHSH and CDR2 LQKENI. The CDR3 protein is CASSPSAGRTYEQYF. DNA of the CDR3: TGTGCCAGCTCACCTTCCGCGGGACGGACCTACGAGCAGTACTTC.

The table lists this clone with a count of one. CDR3 DNA: TGTGCCACCAGGGCGGGAGGCACATACAATGAGCAGTTCTTC. Translated, it gives CATRAGGTYNEQFF. This rearrangement joins TRBV15 to TRBJ2-1; the match to TRBD2 covers 8 bases. Germline lookup yields CDR1 LNHNV and CDR2 YYDKDF (reference sequence). V was pared by 6 bases and J by 4 bases, with 5 bases of the junction left unmatched. The CDR3 runs to 14 residues.

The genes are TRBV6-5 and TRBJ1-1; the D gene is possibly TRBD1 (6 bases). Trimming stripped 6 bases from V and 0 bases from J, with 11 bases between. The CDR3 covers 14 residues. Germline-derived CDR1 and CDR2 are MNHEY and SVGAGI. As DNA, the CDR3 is TGTGCCAGCAGCGTACAGGGTTTGAACACTGAAGCTTTCTTT. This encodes CASSVQGLNTEAFF.

CDR3 protein: CASRMTSGPYNEQFF. In nucleotides, the CDR3 is TGTGCCAGTAGGATGACTAGCGGTCCCTACAATGAGCAGTTCTTC. This chain connects TRBV19 to TRBJ2-1; 9 bases are shared with TRBD2. This CDR3 region has 15 residues. Germline V gives CDR1 LNHDA, CDR2 SQIVND (reference sequence). V shed 6 bases, J shed 2 bases, and the junction held 5 bases outside the gene matches.

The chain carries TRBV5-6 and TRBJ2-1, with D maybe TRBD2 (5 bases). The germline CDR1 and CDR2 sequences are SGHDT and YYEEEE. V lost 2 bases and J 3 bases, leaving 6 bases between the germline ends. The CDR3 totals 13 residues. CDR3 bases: TGTGCCAGCAGCTTCGGGGACTACAATGAGCAGTTCTTC. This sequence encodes CASSFGDYNEQFF.

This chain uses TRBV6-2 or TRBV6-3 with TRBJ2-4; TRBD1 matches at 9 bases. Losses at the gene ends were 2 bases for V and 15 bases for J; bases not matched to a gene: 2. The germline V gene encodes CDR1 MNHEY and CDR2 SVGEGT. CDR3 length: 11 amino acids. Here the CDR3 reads CASSYGDRVYF. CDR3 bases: TGTGCCAGCAGTTACGGGGACAGGGTGTACTTC.

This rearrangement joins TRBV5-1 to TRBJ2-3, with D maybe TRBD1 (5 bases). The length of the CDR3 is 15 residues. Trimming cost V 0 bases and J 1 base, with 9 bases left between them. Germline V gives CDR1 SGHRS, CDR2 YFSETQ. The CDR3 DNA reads TGCGCCAGCAGCTTGGAGGCAGGGCGCACAGATACGCAGTATTTT. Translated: CASSLEAGRTDTQYF.

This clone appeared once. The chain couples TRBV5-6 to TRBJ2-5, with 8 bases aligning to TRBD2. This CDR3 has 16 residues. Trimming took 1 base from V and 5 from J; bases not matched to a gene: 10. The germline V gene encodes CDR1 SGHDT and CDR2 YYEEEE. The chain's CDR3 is CASSLRLAGRGETQYF. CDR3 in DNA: TGTGCCAGCAGCTTGAGGCTAGCGGGCCGGGGGGAGACCCAGTACTTC.

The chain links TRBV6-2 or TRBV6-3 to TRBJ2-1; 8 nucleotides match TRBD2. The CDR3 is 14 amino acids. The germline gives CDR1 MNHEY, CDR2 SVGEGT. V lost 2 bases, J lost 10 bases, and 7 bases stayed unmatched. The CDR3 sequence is CASSYRGGSLEQFF. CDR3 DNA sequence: TGTGCCAGCAGTTACCGGGGGGGCAGTTTAGAGCAGTTCTTC.

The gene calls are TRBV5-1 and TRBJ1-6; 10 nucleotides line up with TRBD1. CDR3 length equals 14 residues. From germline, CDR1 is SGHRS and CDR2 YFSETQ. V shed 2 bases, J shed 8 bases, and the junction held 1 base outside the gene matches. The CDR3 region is CASSLGTGDSPLHF. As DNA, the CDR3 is TGCGCCAGCAGCTTAGGGACAGGGGATTCACCCCTCCACTTT.

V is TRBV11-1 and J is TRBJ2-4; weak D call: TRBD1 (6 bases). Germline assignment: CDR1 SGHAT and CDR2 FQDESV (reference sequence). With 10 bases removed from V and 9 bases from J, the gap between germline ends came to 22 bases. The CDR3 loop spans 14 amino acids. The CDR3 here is CATSGTLSTGIQYF. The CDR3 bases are TGTGCCACCTCCGGGACACTCTCGACGGGCATTCAGTACTTC.

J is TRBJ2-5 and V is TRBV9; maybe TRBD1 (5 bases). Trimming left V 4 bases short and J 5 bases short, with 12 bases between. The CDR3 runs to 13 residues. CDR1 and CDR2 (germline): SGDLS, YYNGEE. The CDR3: CASSPQGFETQYF. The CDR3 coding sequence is TGTGCCAGCAGCCCTCAGGGTTTCGAGACCCAGTACTTC.

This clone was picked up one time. CDR3 DNA: TGTGCCAGCAGCCAAGATAGTATTACGCAGTATTTT. Translated: CASSQDSITQYF. The rearrangement links TRBV3-1 (or the pseudogene TRBV3-2) to TRBJ2-3; D gene ambiguous. The CDR3 has 12 residues. The V gene lost 0 bases and the J gene lost 8 bases, with 6 bases spanning the gap. Germline CDR1 reads LGHDT; CDR2 reads YNNKEL (reference sequence).

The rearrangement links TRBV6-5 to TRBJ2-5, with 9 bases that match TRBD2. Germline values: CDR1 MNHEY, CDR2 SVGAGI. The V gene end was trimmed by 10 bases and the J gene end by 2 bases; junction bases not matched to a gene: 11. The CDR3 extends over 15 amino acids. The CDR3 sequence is CATVPLLAGQETQYF. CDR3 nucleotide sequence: TGTGCCACCGTTCCCCTCCTAGCGGGGCAAGAGACCCAGTACTTC.

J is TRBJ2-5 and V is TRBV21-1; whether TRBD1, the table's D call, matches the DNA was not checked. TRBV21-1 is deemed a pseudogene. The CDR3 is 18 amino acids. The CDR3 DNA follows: TGTGCCAGCAGCAAAGAGGGTGACAGCTTATTGTACCAAGAGACCCAGTACTTC. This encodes CASSKEGDSLLYQETQYF.

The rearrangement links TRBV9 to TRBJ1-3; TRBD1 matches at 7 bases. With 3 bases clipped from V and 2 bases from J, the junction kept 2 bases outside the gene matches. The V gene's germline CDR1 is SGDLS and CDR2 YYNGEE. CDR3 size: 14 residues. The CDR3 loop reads CASSEGTAGNTIYF. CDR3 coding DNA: TGTGCCAGCAGCGAGGGGACAGCTGGAAACACCATATATTTT.

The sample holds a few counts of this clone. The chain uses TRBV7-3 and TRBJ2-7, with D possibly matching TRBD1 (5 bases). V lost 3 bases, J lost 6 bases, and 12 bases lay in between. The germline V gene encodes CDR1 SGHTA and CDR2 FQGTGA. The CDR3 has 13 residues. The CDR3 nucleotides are TGTGCCAGCAGCTTGGGCAGGGTAAGCGAGCAGTACTTC. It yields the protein CASSLGRVSEQYF.

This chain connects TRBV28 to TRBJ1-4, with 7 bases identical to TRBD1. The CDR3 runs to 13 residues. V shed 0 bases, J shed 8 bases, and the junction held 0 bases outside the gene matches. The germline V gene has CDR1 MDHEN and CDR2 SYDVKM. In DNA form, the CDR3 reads TGTGCCAGCAGTTTATGGACAGGGGAAAAACTGTTTTTT. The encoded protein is CASSLWTGEKLFF.

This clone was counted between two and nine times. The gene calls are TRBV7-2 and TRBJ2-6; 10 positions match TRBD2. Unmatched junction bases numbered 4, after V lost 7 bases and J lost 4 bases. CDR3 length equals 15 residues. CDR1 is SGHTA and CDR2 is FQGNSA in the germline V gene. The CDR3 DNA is TGTGCCAGCAACATAGCGGGGGGAGGGGCCAACGTCCTGACTTTC. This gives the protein CASNIAGGGANVLTF. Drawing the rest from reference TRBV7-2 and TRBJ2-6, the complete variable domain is GAGVSQSPSNKVTEKGKDVELRCDPISGHTALYWYRQSLGQGLEFLIYFQGNSAPDKSGLPSDRFSAERTGGSVSTLTIQRTQQEDSAVYLCASNIAGGGANVLTFGAGSRLTVL.

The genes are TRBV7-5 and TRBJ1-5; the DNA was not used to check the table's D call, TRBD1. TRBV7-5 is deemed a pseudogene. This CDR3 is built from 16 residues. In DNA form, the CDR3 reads TGTGCCAGAAGCTTCCCCTCCTGGTACAACAATCAGCCCCAGCATTTT. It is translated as CARSFPSWYNNQPQHF.

The CDR3 region is CASSSRQGNYGYTF. DNA of the CDR3: TGTGCCAGCAGCTCCAGACAGGGGAACTATGGCTACACCTTC. V gene TRBV9 combines with J gene TRBJ1-2; 8 bases line up with TRBD1. Germline V gene sequence: CDR1 SGDLS, CDR2 YYNGEE. The CDR3 runs 14 residues. Trimming at V came to 4 bases and at J to 2 bases, leaving 4 bases not matched to a gene.

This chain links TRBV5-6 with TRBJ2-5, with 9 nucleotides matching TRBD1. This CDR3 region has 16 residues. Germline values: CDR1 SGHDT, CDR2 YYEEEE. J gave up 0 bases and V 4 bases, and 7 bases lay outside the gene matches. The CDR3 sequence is CASSPGQGLYQETQYF. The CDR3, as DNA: TGTGCCAGCAGCCCCGGACAGGGGCTCTACCAAGAGACCCAGTACTTC.

This chain's CDR3 is CASSSGGDPRNTEAFF. In nucleotides, the CDR3 is TGTGCCAGCAGCTCCGGCGGCGACCCGAGGAACACTGAAGCTTTCTTT. The J gene is TRBJ1-1, the V gene TRBV7-9, with D hard to call. Per germline, CDR1 SEHNR and CDR2 FQNEAQ (reference sequence). CDR3 size: 16 residues. V was cut by 4 bases and J by 1 base, with 16 bases left in between.

CDR3 protein: CASTPTGGADTQYF. The DNA for the CDR3 is TGCGCCAGCACCCCGACAGGGGGGGCAGATACGCAGTATTTT. V and J are TRBV5-1 and TRBJ2-3, with 9 nucleotides matching TRBD1. The CDR3 sequence is 14 residues long. Germline V gene lookup returns CDR1 SGHRS and CDR2 YFSETQ. V was pared by 6 bases and J by 4 bases, with 6 bases of the junction left unmatched.

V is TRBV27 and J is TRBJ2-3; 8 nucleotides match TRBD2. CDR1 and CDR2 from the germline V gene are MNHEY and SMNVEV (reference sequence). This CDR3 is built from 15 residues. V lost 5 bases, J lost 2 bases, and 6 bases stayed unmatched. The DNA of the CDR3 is TGTGCCAGCAGTCCCCAGCGGGGGTACACAGATACGCAGTATTTT. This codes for CASSPQRGYTDTQYF.